The 25 T cell receptor beta chains below were found in one sample sequenced in a study of blood T cell repertoires in COVID-19. Sequenced by immunoSEQ multiplex PCR; TCRdb stores in-frame clones only, minus some. This sample has 140,000 to 150,000 clones, with more than 75% found just once. The sample consisted of peripheral blood. Receptors were obtained from a man aged 60-69 years with active or convalescent COVID-19.

This clone was detected once. The chain carries TRBV20-1 and TRBJ1-5; unclear D gene. The CDR3 totals 11 residues. Between the trimmed V and J ends, which lost 1 base and 11 bases, there was a span of 9 bases. The germline CDR1 and CDR2 sequences are DFQATT and SNEGSKA (reference sequence). CDR3 protein: CSARGPYSQHF. CDR3 in DNA: TGCAGTGCTAGAGGCCCGTACTCCCAGCATTTT.

This clone came up a few times. The chain's CDR3 is CASSYTWARGYEKLFF. DNA for the CDR3: TGTGCCAGCAGTTACACGTGGGCGCGGGGGTATGAAAAACTGTTTTTT. V usage is TRBV6-5 and J usage is TRBJ1-4, with a tentative D call TRBD1 (5 bases). Germline CDR1 is MNHEY and CDR2 is SVGAGI. CDR3 length equals 16 residues. V lost 2 bases to trimming and J lost 6 bases, with 16 bases between them.

This chain connects TRBV6-5 to TRBJ2-2, with D perhaps matching TRBD1 (6 bases). The CDR3 is 13 residues long. V was cut by 8 bases and J by 4 bases, with 11 bases left in between. The germline gives CDR1 MNHEY, CDR2 SVGAGI. The CDR3 sequence is CASLDRFTGELFF. As DNA, the CDR3 is TGTGCCAGCTTGGACAGATTCACCGGGGAGCTGTTTTTT.

The J gene is TRBJ1-2, the V gene TRBV7-2; D is unresolved. Trimming removed 2 bases from V and 5 bases from J, with 9 bases in between. Germline CDR1 reads SGHTA; CDR2 reads FQGNSA. The CDR3 extends over 13 amino acids. The CDR3 here is CASSLRGMYGYTF. CDR3 sequence (DNA): TGTGCCAGCAGCTTACGGGGAATGTATGGCTACACCTTC.

The count of this clone is one. The chain is built from TRBV24-1 and TRBJ2-1; 11 nucleotides agree with TRBD2. V lost 2 bases, J lost 7 bases, and 9 bases stayed unmatched. Germline CDR1 and CDR2: KGHDR and SFDVKD. The CDR3 loop spans 17 amino acids. CDR3 in DNA: TGTGCCACCAGTGATTCGAAGACTAGCGGGGACAAGAATGAGCAGTTCTTC. The encoded protein is CATSDSKTSGDKNEQFF.

The chain combines TRBV2 with TRBJ1-1; D gene ambiguous. CDR1 is SNHLY, CDR2 FYNNEI, per germline. CDR3 length equals 15 residues. V lost 1 base, J lost 1 base, and 10 bases lay in between. The CDR3 region has the DNA TGTGCCAGCAGTGAAGGCCCGGTTGGGAACACTGAAGCTTTCTTT. It encodes CASSEGPVGNTEAFF.

The CDR3 here is CASSLGLGDTQYF. As DNA, the CDR3 is TGTGCCAGCAGCTTAGGTCTAGGAGATACGCAGTATTTT. The chain carries TRBV7-2 and TRBJ2-3; D not resolved. CDR1 is SGHTA and CDR2 is FQGNSA in the germline V gene. Trimming removed 1 base from V and 5 bases from J, with 7 bases in between. CDR3 length equals 13 residues.

This clone was detected a few times. V usage is TRBV6-6 and J usage is TRBJ1-2; 8 bases are shared with TRBD1. The germline gives CDR1 MNHNY, CDR2 SVGAGI (reference sequence). The length of the CDR3 is 15 residues. Unmatched junction bases numbered 6, after V lost 0 bases and J lost 6 bases. CDR3 DNA sequence: TGTGCCAGCAGTTACTCGATCGGACAGGGAAATGGCTACACCTTC. Translating it yields CASSYSIGQGNGYTF.

On this clone itself: Other DNA variants within this sample encode the same CDR3. The J gene is TRBJ2-3, the V gene TRBV7-3; 7 bases map to TRBD2. Germline V lookup: CDR1 SGHTA, CDR2 FQGTGA. J lost 1 base, V lost 5 bases, and 6 bases had no gene match. The length of the CDR3 is 15 residues. CDR3 sequence (DNA): TGTGCCAGCAGCCTCGGACTAGGTGGCACAGATACGCAGTATTTT. Translation: CASSLGLGGTDTQYF.

The V and J genes are TRBV28 and TRBJ1-2; 7 nucleotides agree with TRBD1. The ends lost 8 bases at V and 4 bases at J; junction bases unmatched: 10. The CDR3 loop spans 14 amino acids. Looked up from germline, CDR1 is MDHEN and CDR2 is SYDVKM. This CDR3 is CASSPPGTAYGYTF. The CDR3 nucleotides are TGTGCCAGCTCTCCCCCCGGGACAGCCTATGGCTACACCTTC.

The chain has TRBV6-2 or TRBV6-3 and TRBJ2-3, with a weak D call TRBD2 (5 bases). Germline V CDR1 and CDR2: MNHEY, SVGEGT. This CDR3 is 14 amino acids long. Trimming took off 6 bases at V and 2 bases at J, with 12 bases between the two ends. The CDR3 DNA reads TGTGCCAGCAGCCACGGCGGGTCCACAGATACGCAGTATTTT. Protein product: CASSHGGSTDTQYF.

This chain links TRBV7-8 with TRBJ1-1; TRBD1 might be the D (5 bases). Germline CDR1 SGHVS, CDR2 FQNEAQ. The V gene lost 2 bases and the J gene lost 7 bases, with 29 bases spanning the gap. The CDR3 spans 19 residues. CDR3: CASSLRIGRESGTGYEAFF. The CDR3 nucleotides are TGTGCCAGCAGCTTAAGGATAGGGAGGGAAAGCGGGACCGGCTATGAAGCTTTCTTT.

J is TRBJ2-3 and V is TRBV2, with a tentative D call TRBD2 (6 bases). This CDR3 spans 15 amino acids. Trimming took off 2 bases at V and 1 base at J, with 10 bases between the two ends. Germline V gene data show CDR1 as SNHLY and CDR2 as FYNNEI. For the CDR3, the DNA is TGTGCCAGCAGTGAATGGAGGGTGGGCACAGATACGCAGTATTTT. It codes for CASSEWRVGTDTQYF.

The CDR3 nucleotides read TGTGCCAGCAGCTCACGCAGAGGGTCCGCGTCGGCAGATACGCAGTATTTT. Translation gives CASSSRRGSASADTQYF. The V gene is TRBV11-3, the J gene TRBJ2-3; TRBD2 might be the D (5 bases). Looked up from germline, CDR1 is SGHNT and CDR2 is YENEEA. The CDR3 is made up of 17 amino acids. The V end was cut by 4 bases, the J end by 4 bases, with 21 bases between.

The J gene is TRBJ2-6, the V gene TRBV30, with TRBD1 as a possible D gene (6 bases). Germline V gene data show CDR1 as GTSNPN and CDR2 as SVGIG (reference sequence). There are 15 residues in the CDR3. V lost 4 bases and J lost 1, with 11 bases in between. The CDR3 protein is CAWNVGGSGANVLTF. The CDR3 DNA reads TGTGCCTGGAACGTAGGGGGATCTGGGGCCAACGTCCTGACTTTC.

This chain connects TRBV7-2 to TRBJ1-5; D uncertain. In germline, CDR1 is SGHTA, CDR2 FQGNSA. The CDR3 totals 15 residues. V lost 1 base and J lost 1, with 8 bases in between. In DNA, the CDR3 is TGTGCCAGCAGCTTAGTGGCATTCAGCAATCAGCCCCAGCATTTT. Amino acid sequence: CASSLVAFSNQPQHF. Combining the CDR3 with reference TRBV7-2 and TRBJ1-5 gives the whole variable domain GAGVSQSPSNKVTEKGKDVELRCDPISGHTALYWYRQSLGQGLEFLIYFQGNSAPDKSGLPSDRFSAERTGGSVSTLTIQRTQQEDSAVYLCASSLVAFSNQPQHFGDGTRLSIL.

V is TRBV18 and J is TRBJ1-1; D unresolved. CDR1 KGHSH and CDR2 LQKENI come from the germline V gene. CDR3 size: 15 residues. Trimming removed 6 bases from V and 11 bases from J, with 25 bases in between. CDR3 in amino acids: CASSTGSGSLGKAFF. In DNA form, the CDR3 reads TGTGCCAGCTCCACGGGCTCGGGGTCTCTCGGGAAGGCTTTCTTT.

The V and J genes are TRBV2 and TRBJ1-1; 8 bases match TRBD1. CDR1 is SNHLY, CDR2 FYNNEI, per germline. The CDR3 runs 15 residues. After removal of 6 bases from V and 5 bases from J, the junction contained 11 bases not matched to a gene. CDR3 amino acids: CASSLNTGGITEAFF. The CDR3 DNA is TGTGCCAGCAGCCTTAATACAGGGGGAATAACTGAAGCTTTCTTT.

A few counts support this clone. V is TRBV28 and J is TRBJ1-1; 7 positions agree with TRBD1. The germline V gene has CDR1 MDHEN and CDR2 SYDVKM. V trimming: 0 bases; J trimming: 6 bases; junction bases outside the gene matches: 4. The CDR3 runs to 14 residues. This CDR3 reads CASSLWQGVAEAFF. As DNA, the CDR3 is TGTGCCAGCAGTTTATGGCAGGGGGTCGCTGAAGCTTTCTTT. Variable domain in full (rest from reference TRBV28 and TRBJ1-1): DVKVTQSSRYLVKRTGEKVFLECVQDMDHENMFWYRQDPGLGLRLIYFSYDVKMKEKGDIPEGYSVSREKKERFSLILESASTNQTSMYLCASSLWQGVAEAFFGQGTRLTVV.

Many counts were recorded for this clone. This chain uses TRBV7-6 with TRBJ2-5; 8 positions agree with TRBD1. The CDR3 runs 17 residues. Per the germline V gene, CDR1 is SGHVS and CDR2 is FNYEAQ. V trimming: 0 bases; J trimming: 3 bases; junction bases outside the gene matches: 9. The CDR3 DNA reads TGTGCCAGCAGCTTAGCGTATCCAGGGGGCGGAAAAGAGACCCAGTACTTC. Its translation is CASSLAYPGGGKETQYF.

The chain is built from TRBV3-1 (or the pseudogene TRBV3-2) and TRBJ1-1; 10 bases align to TRBD1. CDR3 length: 17 residues. Trimming at V came to 4 bases and at J to 4 bases, leaving 12 bases not matched to a gene. Germline V gene lookup returns CDR1 LGHDT and CDR2 YNNKEL (reference sequence). This CDR3 is CASSPLRGQGWITEAFF. As DNA, the CDR3 is TGTGCCAGCAGCCCTCTTAGGGGACAGGGGTGGATCACTGAAGCTTTCTTT.

This chain joins TRBV6-4 and TRBJ1-5, with 12 nucleotides matching TRBD1. This CDR3 comprises 18 residues. Germline CDR1 and CDR2: MRHNA and SNTAGT. The V and J ends lost 6 bases and 5 bases, in that order; junction bases with no gene match: 14. CDR3 coding DNA: TGTGCCAGCAGCGTCCGGGACAGGGGGCCCCTCAAGGATCAGCCCCAGCATTTT. Protein sequence: CASSVRDRGPLKDQPQHF.

The rearrangement links TRBV5-1 to TRBJ2-6; D unclear. Germline values: CDR1 SGHRS, CDR2 YFSETQ. The germline V and J ends were trimmed by 0 bases and 0 bases, with 10 bases remaining between them. The CDR3 covers 17 residues. This CDR3 is CASSLVPQNSGANVLTF. CDR3 sequence (DNA): TGCGCCAGCAGCTTGGTCCCACAGAACTCTGGGGCCAACGTCCTGACTTTC. Full variable domain (remainder filled in from reference TRBV5-1 and TRBJ2-6): KAGVTQTPRYLIKTRGQQVTLSCSPISGHRSVSWYQQTPGQGLQFLFEYFSETQRNKGNFPGRFSGRQFSNSRSEMNVSTLELGDSALYLCASSLVPQNSGANVLTFGAGSRLTVL.

The chain couples TRBV29-1 to TRBJ2-5; the match to TRBD2 covers 14 bases. CDR3 size: 17 residues. Germline V gives CDR1 SQVTM, CDR2 ANQGSEA. The junction had 8 bases not matched to a gene; V was cut back by 5 bases and J by 0 bases. The CDR3 coding sequence is TGCAGCGTTCTCGGACTAGCGGGAGGCCCCAACCAAGAGACCCAGTACTTC. Its translation: CSVLGLAGGPNQETQYF.

The chain couples TRBV5-6 to TRBJ2-1; 7 positions agree with TRBD2. Germline-derived CDR1 and CDR2 are SGHDT and YYEEEE. This CDR3 is built from 17 residues. With 3 bases clipped from V and 0 bases from J, the junction kept 9 bases outside the gene matches. In DNA, the CDR3 is TGTGCCAGCAGCTCGCTGACTAGCCGGAGCTCCTACAATGAGCAGTTCTTC. Its protein product is CASSSLTSRSSYNEQFF.